The source of this TCR beta chain is a study of shared clonotypes between healthy human individuals. Study-wide context: Aged between 18 and 49, the donors were two women and a few men. Points from the study as a whole: When compared with the clonotypes that were shared by all four sorted-subset donors, the non-shared clonotypes turned out to have lower generation probabilities.

As concerns this clone: What it binds is not known.

CD45RO-negative CD8 cells positively selected for CCR7 made up the naive population, which excluded terminally differentiated effector memory CD45RA+ cells. The donors were adults (healthy and HIV-negative) with no recent acute infections or vaccinations. The CDR3 consists of 15 residues. CDR1 SNHLY and CDR2 FYNNEI come from the germline V gene. V trimming: 4 bases; J trimming: 4 bases; junction bases outside the gene matches: 4. Generated by immunoSEQ multiplex PCR, the TCRdb table keeps only in-frame clones and is missing some. The profile shows some 630,000 clones, around 96% of them singletons. Sequencing input: naive CD8+ T cells sorted from blood. This receptor was obtained from a woman younger than 45 in good health. This chain connects TRBV2 to TRBJ2-1; 10 bases align to TRBD2. The CDR3 region has the DNA TGTGCCAGCAGTGGTAGCGGGAGGCCGTACAATGAGCAGTTCTTC. This codes for CASSGSGRPYNEQFF.